This TCR beta chain was profiled in a study of a mutant IDH1 vaccine in newly diagnosed glioma. Losses at the gene ends were 3 bases for V and 8 bases for J; bases not matched to a gene: 7. CDR3 size: 13 residues. CDR1 and CDR2 from the germline V gene are SGDLS and YYNGEE. Concerning this clone: As yet, its antigen is unknown.

This table comes from immunoSEQ multiplex PCR, and its TCRdb copy is limited to in-frame clones, with some not included. The sample contains around 51,000 clones, over 75% of which appear only once. Time point of the sample: week 5, during vaccination. The content of each vaccine dose was 300 ug of mutant IDH1 20-mer peptide, and topical imiquimod accompanied it. Sequences were derived from PBMCs, sampled from a glioma patient whose treatment included an IDH1 peptide vaccine. J is TRBJ1-2 and V is TRBV9, with 7 bases identical to TRBD1. This clonotype was sampled from a woman between 40 and 55 years old with glioma. CDR3 loop: CASSDGQAWGYTF. The DNA for the CDR3 is TGTGCCAGCAGCGACGGACAGGCTTGGGGCTACACCTTC.